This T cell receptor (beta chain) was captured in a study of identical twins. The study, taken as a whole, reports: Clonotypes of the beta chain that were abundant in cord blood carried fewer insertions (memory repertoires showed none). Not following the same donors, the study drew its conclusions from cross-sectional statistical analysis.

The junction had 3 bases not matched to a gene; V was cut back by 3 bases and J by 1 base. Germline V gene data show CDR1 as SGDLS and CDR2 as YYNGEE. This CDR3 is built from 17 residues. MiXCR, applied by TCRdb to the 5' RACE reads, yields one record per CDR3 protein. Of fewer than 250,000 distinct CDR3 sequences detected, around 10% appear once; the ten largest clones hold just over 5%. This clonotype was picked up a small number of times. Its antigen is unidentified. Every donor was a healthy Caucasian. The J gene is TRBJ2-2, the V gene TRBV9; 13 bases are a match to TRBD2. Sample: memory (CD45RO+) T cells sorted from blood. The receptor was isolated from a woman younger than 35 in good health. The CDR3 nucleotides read TGTGCCAGCAGCGCCCGACTAGCGGGAGGGAACACCGGGGAGCTGTTTTTT. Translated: CASSARLAGGNTGELFF.